This is a list of T cell receptor beta chains from one sample in a study of T cell responses to AZD1222 COVID-19 vaccine. TCRdb keeps only in-frame clones here, not all; method: immunoSEQ multiplex PCR. The sample yields 150,000 or so clones, 90% seen once. The sequencing here drew on peripheral blood, taken on day 0 of AZD1222 vaccination. These receptors all stem from an adult in good health. The CDR3 runs from the conserved cysteine through the conserved F or W. A row's size may be missing; if present it is once, few, many or a size class.

J | size | V | CDR3
TRBJ1-2 | NA | TRBV12-3/TRBV12-4 | CASKDSVNYGYTF
TRBJ1-6 | NA | TRBV25-1 | CASSHSPLHF
TRBJ2-1 | few | TRBV7-9 | CASSLEPGLAGGLVNEQFF
TRBJ2-3 | NA | TRBV6-1 | CASSEWSIAADTQYF
TRBJ2-7 | once | TRBV7-9 | CASSFTSSPYEQYF
TRBJ1-2 | few | TRBV27 | CASSFGGAVGGYTF
TRBJ1-2 | NA | TRBV19 | CASSLRGDYGYTF
TRBJ1-1 | NA | TRBV9 | CASSPGQVTMNTEAFF
TRBJ1-2 | NA | TRBV7-2 | CASSLGGSNYGYTF
TRBJ1-2 | NA | TRBV25-1 | CASSEPAGLNYGYTF
TRBJ1-6 | NA | TRBV11-3 | CASSLPGNSSPLHF
TRBJ2-2 | once | TRBV7-6 | CASSLSSGGATGELFF
TRBJ2-1 | NA | TRBV5-6 | CASNTGTLINEQFF
TRBJ2-5 | NA | TRBV20-1 | CSASLGEETQYF
TRBJ1-4 | few | TRBV6-2/TRBV6-3 | CASSTAWPNEKLFF
TRBJ1-2 | once | TRBV6-6 | CASSSKVGYTF
TRBJ1-2 | NA | TRBV28 | CASVTPKTRYGYTF
TRBJ2-4 | few | TRBV7-2 | CASSPSQVAKNIQYF
TRBJ1-1 | NA | TRBV2 | CASSKGGVVTEAFF
TRBJ2-7 | NA | TRBV27 | CASIDSSYEQYF
TRBJ2-7 | NA | TRBV19 | CASSPRRPYEQYF
TRBJ1-2 | NA | TRBV4-3 | CASSQVTPDDGYTF
TRBJ1-1 | NA | TRBV30 | CAWSVSPSGGTRAFF
TRBJ1-2 | NA | TRBV28 | CASWDRNYGYTF
TRBJ2-1 | NA | TRBV4-1 | CATQGIGLGNNEQFF
TRBJ2-7 | NA | TRBV19 | CASSLGLAGYEQYF
TRBJ1-3 | NA | TRBV9 | CASSFGVGIPSGNTIYF
TRBJ1-2 | NA | TRBV19 | CASSITPWGANYGYTF
TRBJ2-7 | NA | TRBV7-2 | CASSPGGEQYF
TRBJ1-1 | NA | TRBV12-3/TRBV12-4 | CASSNPATEAFF
TRBJ1-4 | NA | TRBV18 | CASSPKGQNEKLFF
TRBJ2-3 | NA | TRBV19 | CASSGGGTDTQYF
TRBJ2-1 | NA | TRBV7-3 | CASSSPTSGGAKFF
TRBJ1-1 | NA | TRBV29-1 | CSVAGGVNTEAFF
TRBJ1-1 | NA | TRBV5-1 | CASKIGTGREAFF
TRBJ2-3 | NA | TRBV7-9 | CASNLRGTQYF
TRBJ1-5 | NA | TRBV6-6 | CASSYSMSGGNQPQHF
TRBJ1-4 | NA | TRBV15 | CATSRVGGGGEKLFF
TRBJ2-1 | NA | TRBV7-9 | CASSLGGLAGEYNEQFF
TRBJ2-7 | once | TRBV3-1/TRBV3-2 | CASSLGLYYEQYF
TRBJ2-5 | NA | TRBV7-3 | CASSLGTGGPLGTQYF